Shown below are 17 T cell receptor beta chains from a single sample sequenced in a study of early T cells in non-severe SARS-CoV-2 infection. TCRdb re-analysed the 5' RACE reads in MiXCR, keeping a single row per CDR3 protein. The sample lists roughly 83,000 distinct CDR3 sequences, approximately 12% occurring once. Specimen: whole blood, collected at baseline. Receptor source: an adult who was a healthcare worker with PCR-confirmed SARS-CoV-2 infection or an uninfected control (not recorded which).

This clonotype has a handful of counts. The CDR3 sequence is CASRGTGSRSQHF. CDR3 bases: TGTGCCAGCAGAGGGACAGGGAGTCGGTCCCAGCATTTT. The rearrangement joins TRBV12-3 or TRBV12-4 to TRBJ1-5; the match to TRBD1 covers 9 bases. CDR3 length: 13 amino acids. Germline trimming cut 6 bases from V and 11 bases from J; bases unmatched to any gene: 8.

This rearrangement joins TRBV12-3 or TRBV12-4 to TRBJ2-2, with 9 bases identical to TRBD2. V was pared by 2 bases and J by 2 bases, with 3 bases of the junction left unmatched. The CDR3 is made up of 16 amino acids. CDR3 protein: CASSLLAGANTGELFF. Written as DNA, the CDR3 is TGTGCCAGCAGTTTATTAGCGGGGGCCAACACCGGGGAGCTGTTTTTT.

The sample holds a few counts of this clonotype. This sequence joins TRBV12-3 or TRBV12-4 and TRBJ1-3, with D perhaps TRBD1 (6 bases). This CDR3 spans 13 amino acids. Trimming took off 5 bases at V and 2 bases at J, with 7 bases between the two ends. The CDR3 here is CASSTGTGNTIYF. The CDR3 DNA reads TGTGCCAGCAGTACAGGGACTGGAAACACCATATATTTT.

This clonotype was seen only a few times. The gene calls are TRBV6-5 and TRBJ1-4; D perhaps matches TRBD1 (5 bases). The CDR3 sequence is 14 residues long. Germline CDR1 reads MNHEY; CDR2 reads SVGAGI. The germline V and J ends were trimmed by 6 bases and 0 bases, with 8 bases remaining between them. CDR3 sequence: CASSPQATNEKLFF. As DNA, the CDR3 is TGTGCCAGCAGCCCACAGGCAACTAATGAAAAACTGTTTTTT.

This chain links TRBV29-1 with TRBJ2-2; possibly TRBD1 or TRBD2 for D (5 bases each). CDR3 length equals 14 residues. Germline V gives CDR1 SQVTM, CDR2 ANQGSEA. V gave up 6 bases and J gave up 5 bases, with 16 bases separating them. CDR3: CSVPGGGLTGELFF. The CDR3 bases are TGCAGCGTCCCCGGTGGGGGTTTAACCGGGGAGCTGTTTTTT.

The chain joins TRBV5-1 to TRBJ2-7, with 7 nucleotides matching TRBD1. Germline V gene lookup returns CDR1 SGHRS and CDR2 YFSETQ. The ends lost 0 bases at V and 2 bases at J; junction bases unmatched: 2. The length of the CDR3 is 14 residues. DNA for the CDR3: TGCGCCAGCAGCTTGGATGACAGGGCCTACGAGCAGTACTTC. It encodes CASSLDDRAYEQYF.

A few counts support this clonotype. The rearrangement uses TRBV3-1 and TRBJ2-2; 9 nucleotides align to TRBD1. Germline CDR1 LGHDT, CDR2 YNNKEL (reference sequence). Trimming at V came to 2 bases and at J to 3 bases, leaving 4 bases not matched to a gene. The CDR3 consists of 16 residues. The CDR3 loop reads CASSQPDRGHTGELFF. In DNA form, the CDR3 reads TGTGCCAGCAGCCAACCGGACAGGGGTCACACCGGGGAGCTGTTTTTT.

This clonotype was counted ten times or more. V gene TRBV9 combines with J gene TRBJ2-7, with TRBD2 matching over 10 bases. Trimming cost V 0 bases and J 3 bases; bases outside gene matches: 3. The V gene's germline CDR1 is SGDLS and CDR2 YYNGEE. The CDR3 has 15 residues. This chain's CDR3 is CASSVGSGGLYEQYF. In DNA, the CDR3 is TGTGCCAGCAGCGTAGGTAGCGGGGGGCTCTACGAGCAGTACTTC.

This chain links TRBV12-5 with TRBJ2-1; the match to TRBD2 covers 11 bases. There are 15 residues in the CDR3. After removal of 6 bases from V and 4 bases from J, the junction contained 5 bases not matched to a gene. The germline V gene has CDR1 LGHNT and CDR2 FRNRAP. CDR3 in amino acids: CASGYLAGGYNEQFF. CDR3 in DNA: TGTGCTAGTGGCTATCTAGCGGGGGGTTACAATGAGCAGTTCTTC.

Concerning this clonotype: A much larger clone sits a single nucleotide away, making a read error possible. V and J are TRBV30 and TRBJ2-3; D perhaps matches TRBD2 (6 bases). CDR1 is GTSNPN and CDR2 is SVGIG in the germline V gene (reference sequence). The CDR3 is 14 amino acids. CDR3 in amino acids: CARRRGGGTDTQYF. The CDR3 DNA reads TGTGCCCGGAGACGGGGAGGAGGAACAGATACGCAGTATTTT.

This chain uses TRBV27 with TRBJ2-2, with a possible D match to TRBD1 (8 bases). With 4 bases removed from V and 5 bases from J, the gap between germline ends came to 17 bases. There are 16 residues in the CDR3. Germline lookup yields CDR1 MNHEY and CDR2 SMNVEV (reference sequence). CDR3: CASSSWTGRGTGELFF. DNA of the CDR3: TGTGCCAGCAGTTCTTGGACAGGGCGGGGGACCGGGGAGCTGTTTTTT.

V gene TRBV29-1 combines with J gene TRBJ2-5; 7 positions agree with TRBD1. Germline CDR1 and CDR2: SQVTM and ANQGSEA. The CDR3 consists of 14 residues. Losses at the gene ends were 7 bases for V and 5 bases for J; bases not matched to a gene: 13. In nucleotides, the CDR3 is TGCAGCGCTACCCAAAACAGGGGTTTGGAGACCCAGTACTTC. Residues: CSATQNRGLETQYF.

The chain uses TRBV7-2 and TRBJ2-1; D gene unclear. Trimming stripped 2 bases from V and 8 bases from J, with 4 bases between. This CDR3 comprises 11 residues. Germline assignment: CDR1 SGHTA and CDR2 FQGNSA. The CDR3 reads CASSLRHEQFF. CDR3 bases: TGTGCCAGCAGCTTACGCCATGAGCAGTTCTTC.

Ten or more counts support this clonotype. This chain links TRBV6-6 with TRBJ1-2; no clear D. V lost 2 bases to trimming and J lost 8 bases, with 9 bases between them. CDR3 length: 12 amino acids. CDR1 is MNHNY and CDR2 is SVGAGI in the germline V gene (reference sequence). CDR3 in amino acids: CASSYIAVGYTF. DNA of the CDR3: TGTGCCAGCAGTTACATAGCAGTGGGCTACACCTTC.

Notes on this clonotype: A much larger clone lies one base from this, so it may be a read error. In nucleotides, the CDR3 is TGTGCCAACAAACTAGCCTCGGCCAACGTCCTGACTTTC. Translated: CANKLASANVLTF. This chain joins TRBV12-3 or TRBV12-4 and TRBJ2-6, with TRBD2 as a possible D gene (6 bases). The CDR3 is 13 residues long. V was shortened by 10 bases and J by 6 bases, with 13 bases between the two germline ends.

This clonotype was found a few times. CDR3 residues: CASIGNARGSGNTIYF. The CDR3 nucleotides are TGCGCCAGCATCGGGAACGCCAGGGGCTCTGGAAACACCATATATTTT. The V gene is TRBV10-2, the J gene TRBJ1-3; TRBD1 might be the D (6 bases). Trimming removed 7 bases from V and 0 bases from J, with 16 bases in between. Per the germline V gene, CDR1 is WSHSY and CDR2 is SAAADI. The CDR3 has 16 amino acids.

The sample holds a few counts of this clonotype. This CDR3 is CASSYTPLGRGGSTDTQYF. DNA for the CDR3: TGTGCCAGCAGTTACACTCCACTAGGGCGGGGGGGCAGCACAGATACGCAGTATTTT. V is TRBV6-5 and J is TRBJ2-3, with 9 bases that match TRBD2. Trimming took 2 bases from V and 0 from J; bases not matched to a gene: 12. This CDR3 spans 19 amino acids. Germline assignment: CDR1 MNHEY and CDR2 SVGAGI.